A single sample gave rise to the 15 T cell receptor beta chains below, sequenced in a study of regulatory T cells in long-lasting Graves disease. Time point meaning: newly diagnosed GD, antithyroid drugs for less than 3 months. PBMC RNA was the source of the TCR library. Combining iRepertoire HTBI primers with Arm-PCR of CDR3 regions, the authors built TCR beta libraries. TCRdb re-called the multiplex PCR reads with MiXCR, one entry per CDR3 protein. The sample has over 500,000 distinct CDR3 sequences; around 15% are singletons. These data were likewise used in another study, on T cells in Graves' hyperthyroidism and ophthalmopathy.

The material sequenced was peripheral blood mononuclear cells (PBMCs), taken at new diagnosis, from a patient treated with antithyroid drugs. Every receptor here comes from a man aged 18 to 30 with Graves disease.

The sample holds many counts of this clonotype. This chain joins TRBV20-1 and TRBJ2-1; 7 bases are shared with TRBD1. This CDR3 has 15 residues. With V trimmed by 1 base and J by 3 bases, 6 bases remained unmatched. The germline V gene encodes CDR1 DFQATT and CDR2 SNEGSKA (reference sequence). The CDR3 spells CSARVGDRVYNEQFF. In DNA, the CDR3 is TGCAGTGCTAGAGTCGGAGACAGGGTCTACAATGAGCAGTTCTTC.

This clonotype was found many times. The V and J genes are TRBV11-1 and TRBJ1-1, with D uncertain. The CDR3 has 12 amino acids. Trimming removed 2 bases from V and 11 bases from J, with 12 bases in between. The V gene's germline CDR1 is SGHAT and CDR2 FQDESV (reference sequence). This chain's CDR3 is CASSLSSPNAFF. The CDR3 region has the DNA TGTGCCAGCAGCTTATCCAGCCCTAACGCTTTCTTT.

A few counts support this clonotype. This chain links TRBV20-1 with TRBJ1-5; maybe TRBD1 (6 bases). V lost 6 bases to trimming and J lost 3 bases, with 12 bases between them. Germline V gene data show CDR1 as DFQATT and CDR2 as SNEGSKA (reference sequence). The CDR3 sequence is 13 residues long. CDR3 sequence: CSALWGHNQPQHF. CDR3 nucleotide sequence: TGCAGTGCCCTATGGGGGCACAATCAGCCCCAGCATTTT.

The chain links TRBV3-1 to TRBJ2-7, with TRBD1 matching over 8 bases. V dropped 4 bases and J dropped 3; count of bases not matched to a gene: 8. This CDR3 region has 15 residues. Germline loops: CDR1 LGHDT, CDR2 YNNKEL (reference sequence). The CDR3 region is CASSPGTGSYYEQYF. The DNA of the CDR3 is TGTGCCAGCAGCCCCGGGACAGGTTCATACTACGAGCAGTACTTC.

This clonotype was recorded a few times. The rearrangement links TRBV4-2 to TRBJ2-5; 7 nucleotides align to TRBD1. The end of the DNA aligns better with TRBJ2-7, so the J call may be wrong. Germline CDR1 is LGHNA and CDR2 is YNFKEQ. The CDR3 length is 17 residues. The CDR3 nucleotides are TGTGCCAGCAGCCCCGTGTTCCGGGACAGCCCCTCCTACGAGCAGTACTTC. It encodes CASSPVFRDSPSYEQYF.

This clonotype was seen many times. The rearrangement uses TRBV25-1 and TRBJ1-2, with D uncertain. Trimming left V 1 base short and J 9 bases short, with 15 bases between. CDR1 and CDR2 (germline): MGHDK, SYGVNS. This CDR3 is 14 amino acids long. The CDR3 bases are TGTGCCAGCAGTGAATTGGAAGGGAGAGGTCGCTACACCTTC. It is translated as CASSELEGRGRYTF.

The rearrangement uses TRBV7-9 and TRBJ1-2; no definite D call. The V gene lost 5 bases and the J gene lost 8 bases, with 18 bases spanning the gap. The CDR3 length is 14 residues. Germline CDR1 and CDR2: SEHNR and FQNEAQ (reference sequence). The CDR3 bases are TGTGCCAGCAGCACCCTCGGACGCCAGACGGGCTACACCTTC. Translation gives CASSTLGRQTGYTF.

The chain uses TRBV7-9 and TRBJ2-7; D perhaps matches TRBD1 (7 bases). CDR1 is SEHNR and CDR2 is FQNEAQ in the germline V gene (reference sequence). This CDR3 has 18 residues. V lost 2 bases to trimming and J lost 6 bases, with 26 bases between them. CDR3 in amino acids: CASSLFGGGDGRGTEQYF. CDR3 nucleotides: TGTGCCAGCAGCTTATTTGGGGGCGGGGATGGCAGGGGGACCGAGCAGTACTTC. Combining the CDR3 with reference TRBV7-9 and TRBJ2-7 gives the whole variable domain DTGVSQNPRHKITKRGQNVTFRCDPISEHNRLYWYRQTLGQGPEFLTYFQNEAQLEKSRLLSDRFSAERPKGSFSTLEIQRTEQGDSAMYLCASSLFGGGDGRGTEQYFGPGTRLTVT.

Worth noting for this clonotype: Just one base apart from a much larger clone, this may be a read error. The CDR3 nucleotides read TGTGCCAGCAGCTTAGAGGCACTGGGGTACGAGCAGTGCTTC. Encoded protein: CASSLEALGYEQCF. The V gene is TRBV11-2, the J gene TRBJ2-7; D unclear. This CDR3 is built from 14 residues. From germline, CDR1 is SGHAT and CDR2 FQNNGV. Combining the CDR3 with reference TRBV11-2 and TRBJ2-7 gives the whole variable domain EAGVAQSPRYKIIEKRQSVAFWCNPISGHATLYWYQQILGQGPKLLIQFQNNGVVDDSQLPKDRFSAERLKGVDSTLKIQPAKLEDSAVYLCASSLEALGYEQCFGPGTRLTVT.

This rearrangement joins TRBV6-1 to TRBJ1-5, with D unresolved. Per germline, CDR1 MNHNS and CDR2 SASEGT. V lost 6 bases and J 3 bases, leaving 12 bases between the germline ends. The CDR3 has 14 residues. The CDR3 is CASRAEKINQPQHF. The CDR3 DNA is TGTGCCAGCAGGGCCGAGAAGATCAATCAGCCCCAGCATTTT.

The chain is built from TRBV28 and TRBJ2-7; D is perhaps TRBD1 (5 bases). Germline-derived CDR1 and CDR2 are MDHEN and SYDVKM. CDR3 size: 12 residues. Trimming pared 2 bases from V and 6 bases from J, leaving 8 bases between. The CDR3 DNA follows: TGTGCCAGCAGTTTAGGGGCGACCGAGCAGTACTTC. Protein: CASSLGATEQYF.

V gene TRBV15 combines with J gene TRBJ2-7, with D unresolved. Germline CDR1 LNHNV, CDR2 YYDKDF (reference sequence). The CDR3 has 11 residues. V was clipped by 0 bases and J by 6 bases, with 3 bases between them. The CDR3: CATSREGEQYF. The DNA for the CDR3 is TGTGCCACCAGCAGAGAGGGCGAGCAGTACTTC.

This clonotype appeared many times. The chain couples TRBV12-3 or TRBV12-4 to TRBJ1-2; D ambiguous. With 6 bases removed from V and 3 bases from J, the gap between germline ends came to 8 bases. The CDR3 length is 12 residues. CDR3 in amino acids: CASRSTDYGYTF. In DNA form, the CDR3 reads TGTGCCAGCAGAAGTACCGACTATGGCTACACCTTC.

The J gene is TRBJ2-3, the V gene TRBV20-1; D not resolved. The CDR3 is made up of 16 amino acids. From germline, CDR1 is DFQATT and CDR2 SNEGSKA (reference sequence). V lost 0 bases, J lost 0 bases, and 13 bases lay in between. CDR3 in DNA: TGCAGTGCTAGAGATTCGGGCGGCCCTAGCACAGATACGCAGTATTTT. Amino acid sequence: CSARDSGGPSTDTQYF.

The chain recombines TRBV20-1 with TRBJ2-7, with 10 nucleotides matching TRBD2. With V trimmed by 6 bases and J by 5 bases, 13 bases remained unmatched. CDR1 is DFQATT and CDR2 is SNEGSKA in the germline V gene (reference sequence). The CDR3 totals 15 residues. DNA of the CDR3: TGCAGTGCCCTCGATTTAGCGGGAGGTTCTCACGAGCAGTACTTC. It is translated as CSALDLAGGSHEQYF.